Each of the 25 T cell receptor beta chains below was sequenced from the same sample in a study of blood T cell repertoires in COVID-19. Using immunoSEQ multiplex PCR, the repertoire was profiled, and TCRdb retains in-frame clones only, with some absent. The repertoire consists of over 150,000 clones, with about 80% occurring once and the leading ten covering roughly 19%. Source material: PBMCs or T cells enriched from blood (not recorded which). The receptor set was obtained from an older woman in a cohort exposed to, infected with or recovered from COVID-19 (not recorded which).

The J gene is TRBJ2-1, the V gene TRBV5-6; D gene ambiguous. Between the trimmed V and J ends, which lost 0 bases and 0 bases, there was a span of 4 bases. CDR3 length equals 14 residues. Germline V gene data show CDR1 as SGHDT and CDR2 as YYEEEE. CDR3 residues: CASSLVSSYNEQFF. CDR3 in DNA: TGTGCCAGCAGCTTGGTCTCCTCCTACAATGAGCAGTTCTTC.

V usage is TRBV9 and J usage is TRBJ2-2; TRBD1 matches at 7 bases. This CDR3 has 16 residues. Germline CDR1 is SGDLS and CDR2 is YYNGEE. The junction had 10 bases not matched to a gene; V was cut back by 4 bases and J by 4 bases. CDR3 loop: CASSPGGGQATGELFF. The CDR3 coding sequence is TGTGCCAGCAGCCCAGGGGGTGGACAGGCCACCGGGGAGCTGTTTTTT.

This clone was detected only a few times. The rearrangement links TRBV6-2 or TRBV6-3 to TRBJ1-1; 7 nucleotides align to TRBD1. Losses at the gene ends were 5 bases for V and 5 bases for J; bases not matched to a gene: 5. This CDR3 region has 13 residues. The germline CDR1 and CDR2 sequences are MNHEY and SVGEGT. The CDR3 DNA reads as TGTGCCAGCAGTAGGACCAGGGGGACTGAAGCTTTCTTT. Translated, it gives CASSRTRGTEAFF.

The rearrangement joins TRBV7-2 to TRBJ1-4; no clear D. Looked up from germline, CDR1 is SGHTA and CDR2 is FQGNSA. This CDR3 comprises 15 residues. The V and J ends lost 1 base and 8 bases respectively, with 14 bases between them. DNA of the CDR3: TGTGCCAGCAGCTTAGAGTCGAGGCATGGGGAAAAACTGTTTTTT. It translates to CASSLESRHGEKLFF.

The chain is built from TRBV5-5 and TRBJ2-2, with D uncertain. This CDR3 is built from 14 residues. Per germline, CDR1 SGHKS and CDR2 YYEKEE (reference sequence). V gave up 0 bases and J gave up 6 bases, with 9 bases separating them. The CDR3 loop is CASSLESVSGELFF. The CDR3 DNA sequence: TGTGCCAGCAGCTTGGAATCGGTCTCCGGGGAGCTGTTTTTT.

This chain joins TRBV15 and TRBJ1-2; D is uncertain. Germline CDR1 reads LNHNV; CDR2 reads YYDKDF (reference sequence). This CDR3 has 15 residues. The ends were cut back, 0 bases at V and 8 bases at J, with 16 bases in the middle. The CDR3: CATSREGLGISGYTF. As DNA, the CDR3 is TGTGCCACCAGCAGAGAAGGACTAGGAATCTCCGGCTACACCTTC.

The V and J genes are TRBV7-3 and TRBJ2-1, with D perhaps matching TRBD2 (6 bases). CDR3 length equals 15 residues. V was pared by 2 bases and J by 3 bases, with 11 bases between. CDR1 SGHTA and CDR2 FQGTGA come from the germline V gene. CDR3 sequence reads: CASSLRLANYNEQFF. DNA of the CDR3: TGTGCCAGCAGCTTACGGCTAGCGAACTACAATGAGCAGTTCTTC.

V and J are TRBV28 and TRBJ1-6, with 8 nucleotides matching TRBD1. The J segment lost 6 bases and the V segment lost 6 bases, leaving 4 bases of the junction unmatched. The CDR3 covers 14 residues. In germline, CDR1 is MDHEN, CDR2 SYDVKM. The CDR3, as DNA: TGTGCCAGCAGGCCAGGGGGCTTTAATTCACCCCTCCACTTT. Its translation: CASRPGGFNSPLHF.

This clone appeared a single time. In nucleotides, the CDR3 is TGCGCCAGCAGCCTAAATGAGGGTGCCACTGAAGCTTTCTTT. This translates into CASSLNEGATEAFF. This chain connects TRBV5-1 to TRBJ1-1; D gene ambiguous. Trimming removed 4 bases from V and 4 bases from J, with 14 bases in between. This CDR3 spans 14 amino acids. Germline V gives CDR1 SGHRS, CDR2 YFSETQ.

This rearrangement joins TRBV18 to TRBJ2-7; D perhaps matches TRBD2 (5 bases). The CDR3 totals 11 residues. The V end lost 3 bases, the J end lost 5 bases, and 5 bases lay between the germline ends. Germline V gives CDR1 KGHSH, CDR2 LQKENI. The DNA of the CDR3 is TGTGCCAGCTCACCCGGGGACGAGCAGTACTTC. This translates into CASSPGDEQYF.

This clone was observed a few times. The rearrangement joins TRBV4-3 to TRBJ2-7, with TRBD2 identical over 9 bases. The CDR3 contains 16 residues. V trimming: 4 bases; J trimming: 0 bases; junction bases outside the gene matches: 7. Germline V lookup: CDR1 LGHNA, CDR2 YSLEER. The CDR3: CASSLVSGRSSYEQYF. The CDR3 bases are TGCGCCAGCAGCCTAGTTAGCGGGAGATCCTCCTACGAGCAGTACTTC.

Only one count was recorded for this clone. The CDR3 DNA reads TGTGCCAGCAGCTTAGGAGGGACTAGCGGGAGGGAGACCCAGTACTTC. It codes for CASSLGGTSGRETQYF. The rearrangement joins TRBV7-3 to TRBJ2-5, with 15 positions matching TRBD2. The CDR3 contains 16 residues. V lost 2 bases and J lost 5; bases outside the gene matches: 3. Germline lookup yields CDR1 SGHTA and CDR2 FQGTGA. Drawing the rest from reference TRBV7-3 and TRBJ2-5, the complete variable domain is GAGVSQTPSNKVTEKGKYVELRCDPISGHTALYWYRQSLGQGPEFLIYFQGTGAADDSGLPNDRFFAVRPEGSVSTLKIQRTERGDSAVYLCASSLGGTSGRETQYFGPGTRLLVL.

The rearrangement joins TRBV29-1 to TRBJ2-1; a possible D gene is TRBD1 (5 bases). The CDR3 spans 13 residues. The germline gives CDR1 SQVTM, CDR2 ANQGSEA. V lost 5 bases to trimming and J lost 10 bases, with 18 bases between them. This chain's CDR3 is CSVIRQHSLEQFF. In DNA form, the CDR3 reads TGCAGCGTTATTCGACAGCACTCCCTCGAGCAGTTCTTC.

Comment on this clone: A much larger clone lies one base from this, so it may be a read error. V and J are TRBV19 and TRBJ1-1; tentatively, D is TRBD1 (5 bases). Germline CDR1 and CDR2: LNHDA and SQIVND (reference sequence). The CDR3 sequence is 12 residues long. As DNA, the CDR3 is TGTGCCAGTAGCCAGGGCTACACTGAAGTTTTCTTT. It translates to CASSQGYTEVFF.

The V gene is TRBV15, the J gene TRBJ2-3; 10 bases fit TRBD2. The CDR3 is made up of 15 amino acids. V lost 5 bases and J lost 6; bases outside the gene matches: 8. CDR1 is LNHNV, CDR2 YYDKDF, per germline (reference sequence). The CDR3 DNA follows: TGTGCCACCAGCGACGGACTAGCGGCCGGGGATACGCAGTATTTT. Amino acid sequence: CATSDGLAAGDTQYF.

This clone was counted between two and nine times. The J gene is TRBJ1-4, the V gene TRBV18; 7 bases match TRBD1. Germline CDR1 reads KGHSH; CDR2 reads LQKENI. Trimming cost V 3 bases and J 3 bases; bases outside gene matches: 7. CDR3 length equals 16 residues. The CDR3 here is CASSPPGQVANEKLFF. DNA for the CDR3: TGTGCCAGCTCACCCCCCGGACAGGTGGCTAATGAAAAACTGTTTTTT.

V gene TRBV5-1 combines with J gene TRBJ2-1, with 8 bases identical to TRBD1. This CDR3 contains 13 residues. V shed 0 bases and J 12 bases; nucleotides not matched to a gene: 5. Germline CDR1 reads SGHRS; CDR2 reads YFSETQ. The CDR3 DNA reads as TGCGCCAGCAGCTTGGATGGACAGGGAGGGCAGTTCTTC. Translation: CASSLDGQGGQFF.

Ten or more counts support this clone. This rearrangement joins TRBV25-1 to TRBJ2-2; TRBD1 might be the D (5 bases). Between the trimmed V and J ends, which lost 0 bases and 1 base, there was a span of 6 bases. The germline V gene has CDR1 MGHDK and CDR2 SYGVNS. The CDR3 totals 15 residues. DNA of the CDR3: TGTGCCAGCAGTGAATATCAGGGGAACACCGGGGAGCTGTTTTTT. Translating gives CASSEYQGNTGELFF. Together with reference TRBV25-1 and TRBJ2-2, the CDR3 gives the full variable domain: EADIYQTPRYLVIGTGKKITLECSQTMGHDKMYWYQQDPGMELHLIHYSYGVNSTEKGDLSSESTVSRIRTEHFPLTLESARPSHTSQYLCASSEYQGNTGELFFGEGSRLTVL.

In this sample, this clone turned up once. V gene TRBV10-3 combines with J gene TRBJ2-1, with 11 bases aligning to TRBD1. This CDR3 has 16 amino acids. Germline V gene lookup returns CDR1 ENHRY and CDR2 SYGVKD. After removal of 0 bases from V and 7 bases from J, the junction contained 5 bases not matched to a gene. CDR3 sequence (DNA): TGTGCCATCAGTGAGTCACCGGGACAGGGGGAGAATGAGCAGTTCTTC. It codes for CAISESPGQGENEQFF.

The chain joins TRBV5-1 to TRBJ2-2; 7 bases are shared with TRBD1. Germline assignment: CDR1 SGHRS and CDR2 YFSETQ. The CDR3 length is 15 residues. Trimming took 3 bases from V and 3 from J; bases not matched to a gene: 5. The CDR3 coding sequence is TGCGCCAGCAGCTCATCAGGGGGAGACACCGGGGAGCTGTTTTTT. It codes for CASSSSGGDTGELFF.

The chain has TRBV2 and TRBJ1-1; D gene ambiguous. V was trimmed by 7 bases and J by 7 bases, leaving 10 bases between them. There are 11 residues in the CDR3. Germline loops: CDR1 SNHLY, CDR2 FYNNEI. CDR3 coding DNA: TGTGCCAGCAAGGAACAGCTTGAAGCTTTCTTT. It specifies CASKEQLEAFF.

The chain employs TRBV19 and TRBJ1-5; no clear D. Germline CDR1 reads LNHDA; CDR2 reads SQIVND (reference sequence). CDR3 length equals 16 residues. With 4 bases removed from V and 0 bases from J, the gap between germline ends came to 13 bases. The CDR3 DNA sequence: TGTGCCAGTAGTAGTCGCCAGTACTATAGCAATCAGCCCCAGCATTTT. Translation: CASSSRQYYSNQPQHF.

The V and J genes are TRBV27 and TRBJ2-1, with 9 bases fitting TRBD2. V lost 1 base, J lost 6 bases, and 7 bases stayed unmatched. The CDR3 is 16 residues long. Germline V gene data show CDR1 as MNHEY and CDR2 as SMNVEV (reference sequence). In nucleotides, the CDR3 is TGTGCCAGCAGTTTATTTGGTAGCGGGAGCCCCAATGAGCAGTTCTTC. This encodes CASSLFGSGSPNEQFF.

The chain recombines TRBV5-5 with TRBJ2-7; perhaps TRBD1 as D (5 bases). This CDR3 is built from 14 residues. V lost 1 base, J lost 6 bases, and 14 bases lay in between. Germline V gene lookup returns CDR1 SGHKS and CDR2 YYEKEE (reference sequence). CDR3 nucleotide sequence: TGTGCCAGCAGCTTGTTAGGGGCCGTACGCGAGCAGTACTTC. Its translation is CASSLLGAVREQYF.

This chain uses TRBV18 with TRBJ2-7, with D unclear. In germline, CDR1 is KGHSH, CDR2 LQKENI. This CDR3 comprises 15 residues. V was shortened by 0 bases and J by 3 bases, with 12 bases between the two germline ends. The CDR3 DNA sequence: TGTGCCAGCTCACCACCGAAGTCCCTTAGCTACGAGCAGTACTTC. Translation gives CASSPPKSLSYEQYF.